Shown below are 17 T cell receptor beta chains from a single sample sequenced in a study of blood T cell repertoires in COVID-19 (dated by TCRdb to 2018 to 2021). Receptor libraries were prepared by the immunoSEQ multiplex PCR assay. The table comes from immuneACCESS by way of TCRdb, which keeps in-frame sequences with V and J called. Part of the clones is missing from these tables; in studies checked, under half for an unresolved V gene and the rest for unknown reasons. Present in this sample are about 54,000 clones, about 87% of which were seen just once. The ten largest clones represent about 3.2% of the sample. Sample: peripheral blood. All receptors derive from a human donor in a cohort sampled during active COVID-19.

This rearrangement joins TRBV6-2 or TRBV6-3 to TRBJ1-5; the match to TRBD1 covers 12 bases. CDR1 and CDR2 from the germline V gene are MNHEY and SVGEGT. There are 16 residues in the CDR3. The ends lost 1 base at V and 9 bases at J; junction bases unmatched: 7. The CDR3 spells CASSYWGTGGPGPQHF. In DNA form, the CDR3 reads TGTGCCAGCAGTTACTGGGGGACAGGGGGCCCCGGGCCCCAGCATTTT.

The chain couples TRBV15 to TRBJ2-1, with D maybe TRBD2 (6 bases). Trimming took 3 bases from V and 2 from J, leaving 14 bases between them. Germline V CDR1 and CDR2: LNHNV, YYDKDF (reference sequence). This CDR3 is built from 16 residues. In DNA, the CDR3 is TGTGCCACCAGCAGGGCCGGTCGGGGGACCTACAATGAGCAGTTCTTC. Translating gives CATSRAGRGTYNEQFF.

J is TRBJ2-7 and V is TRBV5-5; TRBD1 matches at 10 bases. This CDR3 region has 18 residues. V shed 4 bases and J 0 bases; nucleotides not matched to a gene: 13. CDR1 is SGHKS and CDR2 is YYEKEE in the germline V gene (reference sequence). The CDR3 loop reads CASSLVPTGTGASYEQYF. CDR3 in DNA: TGTGCCAGCAGCCTGGTACCTACCGGGACAGGGGCCTCCTACGAGCAGTACTTC.

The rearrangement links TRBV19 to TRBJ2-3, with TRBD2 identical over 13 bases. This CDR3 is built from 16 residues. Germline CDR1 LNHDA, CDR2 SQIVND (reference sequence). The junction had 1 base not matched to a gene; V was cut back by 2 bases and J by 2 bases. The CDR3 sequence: CASSITSGRATDTQYF. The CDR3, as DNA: TGTGCCAGTAGTATAACTAGCGGGAGGGCCACAGATACGCAGTATTTT.

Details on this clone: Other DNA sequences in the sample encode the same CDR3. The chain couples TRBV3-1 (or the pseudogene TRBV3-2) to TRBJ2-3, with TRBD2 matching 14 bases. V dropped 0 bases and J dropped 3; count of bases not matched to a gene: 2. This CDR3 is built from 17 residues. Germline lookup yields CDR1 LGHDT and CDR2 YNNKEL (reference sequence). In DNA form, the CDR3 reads TGTGCCAGCAGCCAAGAATGGACTAGCGGGAGGACAGATACGCAGTATTTT. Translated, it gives CASSQEWTSGRTDTQYF.

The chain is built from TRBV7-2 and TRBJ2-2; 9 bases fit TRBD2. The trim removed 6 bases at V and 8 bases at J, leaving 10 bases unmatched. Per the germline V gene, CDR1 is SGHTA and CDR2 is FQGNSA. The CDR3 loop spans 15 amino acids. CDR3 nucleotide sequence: TGTGCCAGCAGGATAACACTAGCGGGCGGTGGGGAGCTGTTTTTT. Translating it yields CASRITLAGGGELFF.

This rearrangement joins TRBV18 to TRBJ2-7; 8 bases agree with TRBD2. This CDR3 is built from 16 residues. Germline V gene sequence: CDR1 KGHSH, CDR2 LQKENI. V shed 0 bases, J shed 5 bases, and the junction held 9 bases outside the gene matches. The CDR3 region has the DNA TGTGCCAGCTCACCACCGAGTCGGGGGGGTTTCGACGAGCAGTACTTC. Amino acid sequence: CASSPPSRGGFDEQYF.

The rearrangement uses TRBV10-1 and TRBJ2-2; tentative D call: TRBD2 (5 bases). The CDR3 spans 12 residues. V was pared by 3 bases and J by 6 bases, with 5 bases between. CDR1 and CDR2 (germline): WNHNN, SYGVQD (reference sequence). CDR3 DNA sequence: TGCGCCAGCAGTGACGGGGCCGGGGAGCTGTTTTTT. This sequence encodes CASSDGAGELFF.

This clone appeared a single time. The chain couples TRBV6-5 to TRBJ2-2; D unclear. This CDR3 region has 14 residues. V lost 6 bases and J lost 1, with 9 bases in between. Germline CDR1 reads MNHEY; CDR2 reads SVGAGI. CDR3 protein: CASRETLNTGELFF. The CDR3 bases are TGTGCCAGCAGGGAGACCCTGAACACCGGGGAGCTGTTTTTT.

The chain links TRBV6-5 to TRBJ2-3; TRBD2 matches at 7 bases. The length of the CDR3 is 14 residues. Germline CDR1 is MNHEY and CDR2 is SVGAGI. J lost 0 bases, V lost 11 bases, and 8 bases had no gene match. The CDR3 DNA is TGTGCCGTACCGGGGCGGGGGAGCACAGATACGCAGTATTTT. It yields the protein CAVPGRGSTDTQYF.

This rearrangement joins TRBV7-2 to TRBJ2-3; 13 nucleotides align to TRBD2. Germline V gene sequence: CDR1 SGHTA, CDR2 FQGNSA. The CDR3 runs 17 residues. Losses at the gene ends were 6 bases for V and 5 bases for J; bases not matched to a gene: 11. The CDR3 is CASSPRTSGGRGDTQYF. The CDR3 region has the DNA TGTGCCAGCAGTCCTCGGACTAGCGGGGGCCGGGGAGATACGCAGTATTTT.

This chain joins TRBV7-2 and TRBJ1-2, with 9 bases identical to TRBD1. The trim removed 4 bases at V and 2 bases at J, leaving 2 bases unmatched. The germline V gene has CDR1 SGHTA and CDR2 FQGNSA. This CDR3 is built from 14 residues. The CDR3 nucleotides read TGTGCCAGCAGCTGGACAGGGGAGAACTATGGCTACACCTTC. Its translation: CASSWTGENYGYTF. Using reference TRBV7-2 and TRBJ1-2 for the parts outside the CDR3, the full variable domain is GAGVSQSPSNKVTEKGKDVELRCDPISGHTALYWYRQSLGQGLEFLIYFQGNSAPDKSGLPSDRFSAERTGGSVSTLTIQRTQQEDSAVYLCASSWTGENYGYTFGSGTRLTVV.

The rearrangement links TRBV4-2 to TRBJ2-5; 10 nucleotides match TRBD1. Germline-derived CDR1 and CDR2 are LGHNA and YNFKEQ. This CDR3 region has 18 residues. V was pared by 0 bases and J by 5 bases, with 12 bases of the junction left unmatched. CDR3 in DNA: TGTGCCAGCAGCCAAGATCTTTCAAAGGACAGGGGGTGGGAGACCCAGTACTTC. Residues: CASSQDLSKDRGWETQYF.

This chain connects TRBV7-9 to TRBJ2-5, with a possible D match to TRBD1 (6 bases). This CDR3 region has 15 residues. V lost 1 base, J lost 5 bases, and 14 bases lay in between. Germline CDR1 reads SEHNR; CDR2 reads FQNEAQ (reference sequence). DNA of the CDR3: TGTGCCAGCAGCTTAGTCCCGCAGGGGTCTGAGACCCAGTACTTC. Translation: CASSLVPQGSETQYF. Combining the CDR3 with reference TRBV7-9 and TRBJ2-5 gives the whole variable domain DTGVSQNPRHKITKRGQNVTFRCDPISEHNRLYWYRQTLGQGPEFLTYFQNEAQLEKSRLLSDRFSAERPKGSFSTLEIQRTEQGDSAMYLCASSLVPQGSETQYFGPGTRLLVL.

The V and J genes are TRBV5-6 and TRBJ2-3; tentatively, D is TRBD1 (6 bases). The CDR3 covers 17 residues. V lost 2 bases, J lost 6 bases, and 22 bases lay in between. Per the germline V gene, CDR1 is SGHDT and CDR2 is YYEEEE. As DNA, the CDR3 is TGTGCCAGCAGCTTTGATAGGGGGTTTCTGGTCGGCGATACGCAGTATTTT. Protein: CASSFDRGFLVGDTQYF.

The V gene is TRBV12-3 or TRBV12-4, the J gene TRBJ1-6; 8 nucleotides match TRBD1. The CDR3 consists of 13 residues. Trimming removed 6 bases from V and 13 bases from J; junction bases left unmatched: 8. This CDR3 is CASSPGTGSPLHF. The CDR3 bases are TGTGCCAGCAGCCCCGGGACAGGCTCCCCCCTCCACTTT.

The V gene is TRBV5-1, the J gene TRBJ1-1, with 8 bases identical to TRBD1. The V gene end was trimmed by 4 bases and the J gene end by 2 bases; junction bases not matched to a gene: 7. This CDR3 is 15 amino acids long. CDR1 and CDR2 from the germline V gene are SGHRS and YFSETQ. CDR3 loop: CASSPTGQGNTEAFF. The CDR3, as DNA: TGCGCCAGCAGCCCCACCGGACAGGGTAACACTGAAGCTTTCTTT.